This T cell receptor (beta chain) was observed in a study of blood T cell repertoires in COVID-19. For the study at large: The United States, Italy and Spain supplied acute and convalescent COVID-19 samples.

The assay was immunoSEQ multiplex PCR, and TCRdb's table has in-frame clones only and misses some. The sample consists of approximately 290,000 clones, 87% of them appearing once. CDR3 length: 15 amino acids. V dropped 3 bases and J dropped 1 base, with 10 bases sitting between them. The V gene's germline CDR1 is LGHDT and CDR2 YNNKEL (reference sequence). This rearrangement joins TRBV3-1 (or the pseudogene TRBV3-2) to TRBJ1-5; D is unresolved. The origin of this receptor is a man aged 18 to 30 with active or convalescent COVID-19. The sequencing input was peripheral blood. CDR3 coding DNA: TGTGCCAGCAGCCAGGTTCCGGGGAGCAATCAGCCCCAGCATTTT. Translating it yields CASSQVPGSNQPQHF.